The TCR beta chain described here comes from a study of T cell responses to AZD1222 COVID-19 vaccine. Here immunoSEQ multiplex PCR was the method, and the copy in TCRdb shows in-frame clones only, minus some. The sample lists 95,000 to 100,000 clones; 90% were seen once. Study-level findings and limits: Close to half of spike-specific TCRs reportedly recognize unmutated variant regions. Clonal diversity may have been underestimated, and the donors were mostly white British, with more females than males.

V was clipped by 3 bases and J by 2 bases, with 9 bases between them. This CDR3 is 14 amino acids long. Per germline, CDR1 SGHRS and CDR2 YFSETQ. This clone appeared once. Antigen unknown. This material consisted of peripheral blood, taken on day 0 of AZD1222 vaccination. The sequence came from an adult in good health. V usage is TRBV5-1 and J usage is TRBJ1-5; D is possibly TRBD1 (6 bases). CDR3 amino acids: CASSSGDRNQPQHF. The CDR3 DNA sequence: TGCGCCAGCAGCTCAGGGGATCGCAATCAGCCCCAGCATTTT.